This T cell receptor beta chain originates from a study of T-cell memory formation after mild COVID-19. CDR3 length: 12 amino acids. V lost 8 bases to trimming and J lost 6 bases, with 10 bases between them. Germline V gives CDR1 SEHNR, CDR2 FQNEAQ (reference sequence). Each CDR3 protein is one row after TCRdb ran MiXCR on the 5' RACE reads. The repertoire includes 300,000 to 400,000 distinct CDR3 sequences, approximately 21% of them detected once, and around 13% sits in the top ten. This clonotype was counted only a few times. What it binds is not known. General observations from the study: Cross-reactive memory apparently joined, as some responding clones appeared in pre-infection memory. Contracting CD8+ clones were enriched in EMRA, CD4+ mainly in CM and EM.

The sequenced material came from PBMCs or a T cell subset sorted from them (not recorded which). This TCR was recovered from an adult woman who had mild COVID-19 (a few samples of this study predate the infection). Cell type and time point are not known. The rearrangement joins TRBV7-9 to TRBJ2-2; tentatively, D is TRBD1 (5 bases). CDR3 DNA sequence: TGTGCCAGCGACAGAGGCTCCGGGGAGCTGTTTTTT. Translating gives CASDRGSGELFF.